What follows is one TCR beta chain and its context. Relying on iRepertoire HTBI primers and Arm-PCR of CDR3 regions, the team built TCR beta libraries. MiXCR was run by TCRdb on the multiplex PCR reads, yielding one entry per CDR3 protein. The table shows 650,000 to 850,000 distinct CDR3 sequences, with around 30% occurring only once. Time point described: persistent/refractory GD, antithyroid drugs over 5 years with positive TRAb. TCR sequences were obtained from RNA taken from PBMCs. This sample is drawn from a study of regulatory T cells in long-lasting Graves disease. This CDR3 has 19 amino acids. Germline V gene sequence: CDR1 SNHLY, CDR2 FYNNEI. With 8 bases clipped from V and 7 bases from J, the junction kept 24 bases outside the gene matches.

The genes are TRBV2 and TRBJ1-5, with TRBD1 identical over 9 bases. This clonotype was obtained from a female donor with Graves disease. The specimen was peripheral blood mononuclear cells (PBMCs), collected when the disease was refractory, from a patient treated with antithyroid drugs. In DNA, the CDR3 is TGTGCCAGCGGGGTCACCCTAAGTCGTGCAACAGGGGGCCGCCAGCCCCAGCATTTT. The encoded protein is CASGVTLSRATGGRQPQHF.